This T cell receptor (beta chain) was recorded in a study of T cell responses to AZD1222 COVID-19 vaccine. Study-wide background: Pooled in the analysis were second doses at about 4 or about 12 weeks.

Some clones are missing from TCRdb's copy, which holds only in-frame ones; the method was immunoSEQ multiplex PCR. The sample has about 140,000 clones, around 88% seen once. Study outcomes and limitations: Nearly half of spike-specific TCRs reportedly target unmutated variant regions. Scientists sampled the repertoires only once the peak T cell response had passed. Baseline seropositivity occurred in only a handful of AZD1222 recipients.

The J segment lost 8 bases and the V segment lost 2 bases, leaving 8 bases of the junction unmatched. The CDR3 is 14 amino acids. In germline, CDR1 is LGHNA, CDR2 YSLEER. Turning to this clone: Its specificity is not known.

The sequences come from peripheral blood, collected on day 0 of AZD1222 vaccination. The source is an adult in good health. V and J are TRBV4-3 and TRBJ1-2; TRBD1 aligns across 7 bases. The CDR3 is CASSQYRGGEGYTF. For the CDR3, the DNA is TGCGCCAGCAGCCAATACAGGGGCGGGGAAGGCTACACCTTC.